Below, 27 T cell receptor beta chains from the same sample are listed, as sequenced in a study of blood T cells in healthy people across ages. Primed by a sample-barcoded 5' primer and a J-beta primer mix, a second PCR proceeded for roughly 7 to 11 cycles. TCRdb re-called the 5' RACE reads through MiXCR, storing one row per CDR3 protein. This sample yields 550,000 to 800,000 distinct CDR3 sequences, of which about 32% are seen a single time; approximately 15% belongs to the top ten. The sample was blood. The receptors were sampled from a woman aged 80 or older in good health.

The table lists this clonotype with a few counts. With a much larger clone just one base away, this may be a read error. This sequence joins TRBV6-6 and TRBJ2-7; TRBD1 or TRBD2 may be the D gene (5 bases each). Trimming took 0 bases from V and 6 from J, leaving 15 bases between them. CDR3 size: 15 residues. Germline V gives CDR1 MNHNY, CDR2 SVGAGI (reference sequence). CDR3 protein: CASSYSRDRTCEQYF. Written as DNA, the CDR3 is TGTGCCAGCAGTTACTCGAGGGACCGGACCTGCGAGCAGTACTTC.

The chain carries TRBV19 and TRBJ2-1; 13 bases align to TRBD2. The J segment lost 8 bases and the V segment lost 5 bases, leaving 6 bases of the junction unmatched. CDR3 length: 15 amino acids. Germline V gene sequence: CDR1 LNHDA, CDR2 SQIVND (reference sequence). CDR3 coding DNA: TGTGCCAGTAGTCTACTAGCGGGGGGGCCCGATGAGCAGTTCTTC. It encodes CASSLLAGGPDEQFF.

This clonotype was counted a few times. The gene calls are TRBV12-3 or TRBV12-4 and TRBJ2-3, with TRBD2 matching over 10 bases. The CDR3 sequence is 15 residues long. With V trimmed by 5 bases and J by 4 bases, 6 bases remained unmatched. The DNA for the CDR3 is TGTGCCAGCAGTCAAAGCGGGGGGGCCGCAGATACGCAGTATTTT. It codes for CASSQSGGAADTQYF.

Concerning this clonotype: This may come from a read error, since a much larger clone is one base off. The V call is TRBV7-2, the J call TRBJ2-3; 10 nucleotides agree with TRBD1. The CDR3 is 15 amino acids. Looked up from germline, CDR1 is SGHTA and CDR2 is FQGNSA. Losses at the gene ends were 5 bases for V and 6 bases for J; bases not matched to a gene: 8. CDR3 in DNA: TGTACCAGCAGCGCCAGACAGGGGGCTCGGGATACGCAGTATTTT. Translation: CTSSARQGARDTQYF.

This clonotype was observed at least ten times. The V gene is TRBV7-6, the J gene TRBJ2-5; the D is unclear. The CDR3 totals 13 residues. Germline assignment: CDR1 SGHVS and CDR2 FNYEAQ. V gave up 11 bases and J gave up 2 bases, with 15 bases separating them. CDR3 nucleotide sequence: TGTGCCGGTTCCGTGATCTTTCAAGAGACCCAGTACTTC. It codes for CAGSVIFQETQYF.

Details on this clonotype: This may stem from a read error, because a much larger clone lies one nucleotide away. The rearrangement joins TRBV20-1 to TRBJ2-7; 11 bases match TRBD2. In germline, CDR1 is DFQATT, CDR2 SNEGSKA (reference sequence). The CDR3 covers 17 residues. V was pared by 1 base and J by 7 bases, with 15 bases of the junction left unmatched. The CDR3 region is CSARVSSGGYSRYEQYF. The CDR3 nucleotides read TGCAGTGCTAGAGTATCTAGCGGGGGGTATAGCAGGTATGAGCAGTACTTC.

The table lists this clonotype with a few counts. The CDR3 DNA reads TGTGCCAGCAGTGATAACGGGGCGTCTGAAGCTTTCTTT. Translating gives CASSDNGASEAFF. The rearrangement links TRBV2 to TRBJ1-1; maybe TRBD1 (5 bases). Looked up from germline, CDR1 is SNHLY and CDR2 is FYNNEI. The CDR3 is 13 amino acids. The V end lost 3 bases, the J end lost 6 bases, and 11 bases lay between the germline ends.

This clonotype appeared a few times. Sequence at one end of the junction differs from germline and may be a read error. The chain's CDR3 is CTSSEWPSGGSSTDTQYF. The CDR3 DNA reads as TGTACCAGCAGTGAATGGCCTAGCGGGGGCTCTAGCACAGATACGCAGTATTTT. This chain connects TRBV6-1 to TRBJ2-3, with 10 bases aligning to TRBD2. This CDR3 is built from 18 residues. Germline V lookup: CDR1 MNHNS, CDR2 SASEGT.

On this clonotype: This sequence may be a read error, since a much larger clone differs from it by one base. The chain uses TRBV11-3 and TRBJ2-1; no definite D call. The DNA end is more similar to TRBJ2-7, so the J call may be wrong. The germline CDR1 and CDR2 sequences are SGHNT and YENEEA. The CDR3 spans 13 residues. CDR3 protein: CASSLRRSHEQYF. CDR3 coding DNA: TGTGCCAGCAGCTTAAGGCGGTCCCATGAGCAGTACTTC.

This clonotype occurred many times. CDR3 sequence reads: CAWSRPGQGGSPLHF. The CDR3 DNA follows: TGTGCCTGGAGCCGGCCTGGGCAGGGAGGATCACCCCTCCACTTT. The chain uses TRBV30 and TRBJ1-6; a weak D match, TRBD1 (5 bases). Germline CDR1 and CDR2: GTSNPN and SVGIG (reference sequence). V lost 3 bases and J 10 bases, leaving 19 bases between the germline ends. The CDR3 sequence is 15 residues long.

This clonotype was counted ten times or more. The chain carries TRBV4-1 and TRBJ2-1; 12 nucleotides match TRBD2. The J segment lost 4 bases and the V segment lost 0 bases, leaving 10 bases of the junction unmatched. Germline CDR1 is MGHRA and CDR2 is YSYEKL. The CDR3 has 19 residues. The CDR3 region is CASSQELMLAGGKYNEQFF. For the CDR3, the DNA is TGCGCCAGCAGCCAAGAGCTTATGCTAGCGGGGGGGAAATACAATGAGCAGTTCTTC.

The V call is TRBV27, the J call TRBJ2-5; 13 bases fit TRBD2. Germline-derived CDR1 and CDR2 are MNHEY and SMNVEV (reference sequence). The CDR3 loop spans 16 amino acids. V shed 0 bases and J 3 bases; nucleotides not matched to a gene: 1. CDR3 nucleotide sequence: TGTGCCAGCAGTTTATCACTAGCGGGAGGGGAAGAGACCCAGTACTTC. Its protein is CASSLSLAGGEETQYF.

In this sample, this clonotype turned up many times. The chain combines TRBV7-3 with TRBJ2-5; tentative D call: TRBD2 (6 bases). The germline V gene has CDR1 SGHTA and CDR2 FQGTGA. This CDR3 has 15 residues. The germline V and J ends were trimmed by 3 bases and 5 bases, with 16 bases remaining between them. The DNA for the CDR3 is TGTGCCAGCAGCTTGGGAGGAGTAGGAGGGGAGACCCAGTACTTC. Translation gives CASSLGGVGGETQYF.

Note on this clonotype: This may arise from a read error, as a much more abundant clone is one base away. The chain combines TRBV5-1 with TRBJ2-1; 8 bases are shared with TRBD2. The CDR3 is made up of 15 amino acids. Germline V gene sequence: CDR1 SGHRS, CDR2 YFSETQ. V shed 5 bases, J shed 6 bases, and the junction held 10 bases outside the gene matches. The CDR3, as DNA: TGCGCCAGCAGTTTTGGGCGGGGGGACCTCAATGAGCAGTTCTTC. Translating it yields CASSFGRGDLNEQFF.

Comment on this clonotype: At one end, the junction sequence differs from germline, possibly due to a read error. The chain is built from TRBV4-2 and TRBJ2-1, with a possible D match to TRBD2 (5 bases). The CDR3 is 12 residues long. Germline V gene lookup returns CDR1 LGHNA and CDR2 YNFKEQ. CDR3 DNA: TGTGCTAGCAGCCAAGGCGGACTGTCGCAGTTCTTC. Protein product: CASSQGGLSQFF.

This clonotype was seen many times. The gene calls are TRBV6-6 and TRBJ2-7, with 7 bases aligning to TRBD1. This CDR3 is built from 16 residues. Per germline, CDR1 MNHNY and CDR2 SVGAGI (reference sequence). V dropped 6 bases and J dropped 2; count of bases not matched to a gene: 13. Written as DNA, the CDR3 is TGTGCCAGCAGACGAGGGGGACAGACATTACCCTACGAGCAGTACTTC. It specifies CASRRGGQTLPYEQYF.

J is TRBJ1-1 and V is TRBV28; possible D gene TRBD1, 5 bases. Per germline, CDR1 MDHEN and CDR2 SYDVKM. Trimming took off 6 bases at V and 4 bases at J, with 12 bases between the two ends. CDR3 length: 13 amino acids. The CDR3, as DNA: TGTGCCAGCAGATCCCGACAGACCACTGAAGCTTTCTTT. Translated, it gives CASRSRQTTEAFF.

A remark on this clonotype: A single base separates this from a much larger clone, so it may be a read error. This chain connects TRBV28 to TRBJ2-1, with 14 bases lining up with TRBD2. The CDR3 is 16 amino acids. CDR1 and CDR2 from the germline V gene are MDHEN and SYDVKM. The CDR3 here is CAGSFSGTSGGYEQFF. CDR3 DNA sequence: TGTGCCGGCAGTTTCAGCGGGACTAGCGGGGGTTATGAGCAGTTCTTC.

Many counts were recorded for this clonotype. The chain uses TRBV3-1 and TRBJ2-7; D gene ambiguous. Germline V lookup: CDR1 LGHDT, CDR2 YNNKEL (reference sequence). The CDR3 covers 13 residues. V was shortened by 4 bases and J by 4 bases, with 11 bases between the two germline ends. CDR3 sequence reads: CASSLRPDYEQYF. CDR3 DNA sequence: TGTGCCAGCAGCCTAAGACCTGATTACGAGCAGTACTTC.

This clonotype was counted ten times or more. The chain combines TRBV12-3 or TRBV12-4 with TRBJ2-1; 12 nucleotides match TRBD2. This CDR3 contains 15 residues. With V trimmed by 6 bases and J by 6 bases, 6 bases remained unmatched. CDR3 sequence (DNA): TGTGCCAGCAGGCTACTAGCGGGGGGCCCCAATGAGCAGTTCTTC. It translates to CASRLLAGGPNEQFF.

The rearrangement uses TRBV7-2 and TRBJ1-2; TRBD1 might be the D (5 bases). CDR3 size: 14 residues. Germline lookup yields CDR1 SGHTA and CDR2 FQGNSA. V was shortened by 7 bases and J by 0 bases, with 12 bases between the two germline ends. The CDR3 reads CASIPQTANYGYTF. As DNA, the CDR3 is TGTGCCAGCATCCCACAGACAGCTAACTATGGCTACACCTTC.

The chain couples TRBV20-1 to TRBJ2-5; a weak D match, TRBD2 (5 bases). Trimming took off 0 bases at V and 1 base at J, with 12 bases between the two ends. In germline, CDR1 is DFQATT, CDR2 SNEGSKA (reference sequence). This CDR3 comprises 15 residues. The CDR3 DNA reads TGCAGTGCTAGAGATTCGGCTAGCATCCAAGAGACCCAGTACTTC. It codes for CSARDSASIQETQYF.

This clonotype occurred many times. The gene calls are TRBV20-1 and TRBJ2-3; possibly TRBD2 for D (7 bases). Trimming took 6 bases from V and 0 from J, leaving 22 bases between them. Germline CDR1 DFQATT, CDR2 SNEGSKA (reference sequence). The CDR3 runs to 17 residues. CDR3 DNA sequence: TGCAGTGCCAGATCGGGGGGCAATTACCAAAGCACAGATACGCAGTATTTT. Its protein product is CSARSGGNYQSTDTQYF.

Of note for this clonotype: A much larger clonotype is one base distant, so this may be a read error. The chain joins TRBV5-1 to TRBJ2-1, with 8 positions matching TRBD1. Gene TRBJ2-7 matches the end of the DNA better, so the J call may be wrong. The CDR3 is 15 amino acids. CDR1 is SGHRS and CDR2 is YFSETQ in the germline V gene. CDR3 in DNA: TGCGCCAGCAGCACCGCGGGACAGGCGATCAATGAGCAGTACTTC. It encodes CASSTAGQAINEQYF.

Concerning this clonotype: Being one base from a much bigger clone, this may be a read error. V is TRBV20-1 and J is TRBJ2-3, with D possibly being TRBD2 (7 bases). Germline V lookup: CDR1 DFQATT, CDR2 SNEGSKA (reference sequence). This CDR3 is 15 amino acids long. CDR3 DNA: TGCAGTACTAGGGGCGGGGGCCCAAGCACAGATACGCAGTATTTT. Translated: CSTRGGGPSTDTQYF.

The table lists this clonotype with many counts. This rearrangement joins TRBV20-1 to TRBJ2-7; no reliable D call. The germline V and J ends were trimmed by 5 bases and 4 bases, with 15 bases remaining between them. The CDR3 runs 13 residues. Looked up from germline, CDR1 is DFQATT and CDR2 is SNEGSKA (reference sequence). In DNA, the CDR3 is TGCAGTGCTCGGGCCAGTCTGATTTACGAGCAGTACTTC. It translates to CSARASLIYEQYF.

There are many counts of this clonotype. V usage is TRBV6-5 and J usage is TRBJ1-2; no definite D call. The CDR3 totals 13 residues. Trimming stripped 6 bases from V and 4 bases from J, with 12 bases between. Germline V gene sequence: CDR1 MNHEY, CDR2 SVGAGI. Here the CDR3 reads CASRPTGIYGYTF. The CDR3 nucleotides read TGTGCCAGCAGGCCAACCGGGATCTATGGCTACACCTTC.